The entry below gives a single T cell receptor beta chain sequence along with its context. V was shortened by 2 bases and J by 2 bases, with 13 bases between the two germline ends. The length of the CDR3 is 15 residues. CDR1 and CDR2 (germline): SGHRS, YFSETQ. Enrollment of patients from Seattle took place during active infection, with longitudinal follow-up. The sample comes from a study of blood T cell repertoires in COVID-19. Profiled with immunoSEQ multiplex PCR; TCRdb holds only in-frame clones, not every one. Seen here are some 130,000 clones, approximately 90% observed once, and the top ten hold under 4.5%.

V is TRBV5-1 and J is TRBJ2-5; tentative D call: TRBD1 (6 bases). The sequence came from a man in his sixties with COVID-19, enrolled during active disease. Sequenced material: peripheral blood. This CDR3 is CASSFSTGTQETQYF. The CDR3 DNA is TGCGCCAGCAGCTTTAGTACAGGGACACAAGAGACCCAGTACTTC.